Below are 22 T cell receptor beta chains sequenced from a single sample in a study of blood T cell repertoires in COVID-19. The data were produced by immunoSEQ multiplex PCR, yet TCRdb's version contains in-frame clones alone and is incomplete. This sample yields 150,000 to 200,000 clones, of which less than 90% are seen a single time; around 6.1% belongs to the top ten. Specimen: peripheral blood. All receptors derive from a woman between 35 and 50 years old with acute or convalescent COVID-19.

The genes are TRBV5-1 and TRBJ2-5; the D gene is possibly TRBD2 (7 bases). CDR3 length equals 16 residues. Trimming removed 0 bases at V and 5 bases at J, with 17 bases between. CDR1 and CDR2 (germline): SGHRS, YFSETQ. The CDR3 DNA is TGCGCCAGCAGCTTGGCCGGGGGCGGGAGTCAGGAGACCCAGTACTTC. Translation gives CASSLAGGGSQETQYF. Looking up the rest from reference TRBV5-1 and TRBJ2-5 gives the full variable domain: KAGVTQTPRYLIKTRGQQVTLSCSPISGHRSVSWYQQTPGQGLQFLFEYFSETQRNKGNFPGRFSGRQFSNSRSEMNVSTLELGDSALYLCASSLAGGGSQETQYFGPGTRLLVL.

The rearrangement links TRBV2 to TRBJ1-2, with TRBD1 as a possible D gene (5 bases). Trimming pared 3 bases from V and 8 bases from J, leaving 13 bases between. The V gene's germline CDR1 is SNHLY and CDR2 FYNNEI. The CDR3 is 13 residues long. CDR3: CASSEIGAWGYTF. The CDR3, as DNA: TGTGCCAGCAGTGAGATAGGGGCTTGGGGCTACACCTTC.

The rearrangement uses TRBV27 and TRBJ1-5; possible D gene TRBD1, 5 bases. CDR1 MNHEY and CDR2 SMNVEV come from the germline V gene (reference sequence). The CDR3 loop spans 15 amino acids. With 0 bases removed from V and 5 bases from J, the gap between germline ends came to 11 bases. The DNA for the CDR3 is TGTGCCAGCAGTTTATCGGGGGGGGACGATCAGCCCCAGCATTTT. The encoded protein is CASSLSGGDDQPQHF.

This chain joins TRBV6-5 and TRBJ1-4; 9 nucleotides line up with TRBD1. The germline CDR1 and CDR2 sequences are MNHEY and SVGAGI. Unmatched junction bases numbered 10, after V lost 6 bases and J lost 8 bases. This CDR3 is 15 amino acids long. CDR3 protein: CASRITGGLREKLFF. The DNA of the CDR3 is TGTGCCAGCAGGATAACAGGGGGCCTCAGGGAAAAACTGTTTTTT.

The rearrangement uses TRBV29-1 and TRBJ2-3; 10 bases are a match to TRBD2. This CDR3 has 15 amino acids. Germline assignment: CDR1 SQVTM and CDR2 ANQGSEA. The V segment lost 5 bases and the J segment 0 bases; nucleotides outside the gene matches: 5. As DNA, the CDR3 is TGCAGCGTTATACTAGCGGGACTTAGCACAGATACGCAGTATTTT. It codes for CSVILAGLSTDTQYF.

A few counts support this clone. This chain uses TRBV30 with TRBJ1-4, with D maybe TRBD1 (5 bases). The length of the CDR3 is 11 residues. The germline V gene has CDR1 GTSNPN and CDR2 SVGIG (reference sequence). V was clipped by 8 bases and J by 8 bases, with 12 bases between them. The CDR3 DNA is TGTGCCCATCCTCAGGGAGAAAAACTGTTTTTT. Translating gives CAHPQGEKLFF.

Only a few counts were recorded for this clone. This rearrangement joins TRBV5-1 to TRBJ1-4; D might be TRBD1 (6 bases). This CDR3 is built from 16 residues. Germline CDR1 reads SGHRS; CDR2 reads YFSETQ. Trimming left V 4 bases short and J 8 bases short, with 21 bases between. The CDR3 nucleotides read TGCGCCAGCAGCCCGTCGACCGGGGGGCGAGGAGAAAAACTGTTTTTT. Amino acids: CASSPSTGGRGEKLFF.

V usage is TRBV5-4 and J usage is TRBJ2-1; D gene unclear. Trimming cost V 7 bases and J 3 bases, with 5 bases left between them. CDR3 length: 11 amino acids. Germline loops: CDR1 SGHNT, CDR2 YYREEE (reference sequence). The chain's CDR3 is CASRSYNEQFF. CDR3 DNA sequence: TGTGCCAGCCGTAGCTACAATGAGCAGTTCTTC.

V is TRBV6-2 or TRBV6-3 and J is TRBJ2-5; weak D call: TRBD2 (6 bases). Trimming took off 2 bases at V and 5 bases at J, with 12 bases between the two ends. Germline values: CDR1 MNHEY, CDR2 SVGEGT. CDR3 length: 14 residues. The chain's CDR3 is CASSYDSGRETQYF. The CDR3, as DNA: TGTGCCAGCAGTTACGATTCAGGGAGGGAGACCCAGTACTTC.

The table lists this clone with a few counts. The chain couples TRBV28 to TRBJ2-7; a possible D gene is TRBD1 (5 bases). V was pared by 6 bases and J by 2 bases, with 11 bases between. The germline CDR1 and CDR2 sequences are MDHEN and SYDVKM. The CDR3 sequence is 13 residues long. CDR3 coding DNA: TGTGCCAGCAGCCCAGGGATCACCTACGAGCAGTACTTC. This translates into CASSPGITYEQYF.

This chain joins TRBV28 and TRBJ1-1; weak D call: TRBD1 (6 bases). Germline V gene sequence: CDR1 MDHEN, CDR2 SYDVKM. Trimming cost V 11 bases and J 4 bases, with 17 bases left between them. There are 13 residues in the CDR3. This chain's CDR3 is CASVEQGLTEAFF. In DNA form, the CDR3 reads TGTGCCTCAGTCGAACAGGGCCTCACTGAAGCTTTCTTT.

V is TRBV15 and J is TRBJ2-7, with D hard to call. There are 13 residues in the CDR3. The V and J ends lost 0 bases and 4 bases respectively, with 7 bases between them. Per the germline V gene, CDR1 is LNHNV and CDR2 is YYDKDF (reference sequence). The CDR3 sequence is CATSRELPYEQYF. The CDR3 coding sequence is TGTGCCACCAGCAGAGAACTTCCTTACGAGCAGTACTTC.

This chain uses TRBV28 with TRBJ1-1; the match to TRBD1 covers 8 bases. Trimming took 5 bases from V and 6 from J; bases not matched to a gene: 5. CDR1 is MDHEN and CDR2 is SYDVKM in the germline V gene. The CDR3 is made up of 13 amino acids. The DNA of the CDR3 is TGTGCCAGCAGTCTGGGACAGGAGGCTGAAGCTTTCTTT. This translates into CASSLGQEAEAFF.

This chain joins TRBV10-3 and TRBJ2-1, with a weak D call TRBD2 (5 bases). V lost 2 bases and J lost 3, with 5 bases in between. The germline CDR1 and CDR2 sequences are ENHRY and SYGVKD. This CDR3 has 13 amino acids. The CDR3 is CAISEDYYNEQFF. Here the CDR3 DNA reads TGTGCCATCAGTGAGGACTACTACAATGAGCAGTTCTTC.

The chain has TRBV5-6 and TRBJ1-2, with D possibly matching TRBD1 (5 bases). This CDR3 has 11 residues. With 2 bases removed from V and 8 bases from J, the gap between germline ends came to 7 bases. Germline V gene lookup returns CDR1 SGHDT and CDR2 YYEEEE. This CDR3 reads CASSLGAGYTF. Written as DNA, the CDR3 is TGTGCCAGCAGCTTAGGGGCGGGCTACACCTTC.

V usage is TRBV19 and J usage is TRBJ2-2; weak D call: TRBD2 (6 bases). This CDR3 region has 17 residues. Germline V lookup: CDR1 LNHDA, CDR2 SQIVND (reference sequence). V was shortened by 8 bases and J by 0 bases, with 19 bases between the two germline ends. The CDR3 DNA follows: TGTGCCAGTCGATTAGGGCTAGGGAGGACGAACACCGGGGAGCTGTTTTTT. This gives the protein CASRLGLGRTNTGELFF.

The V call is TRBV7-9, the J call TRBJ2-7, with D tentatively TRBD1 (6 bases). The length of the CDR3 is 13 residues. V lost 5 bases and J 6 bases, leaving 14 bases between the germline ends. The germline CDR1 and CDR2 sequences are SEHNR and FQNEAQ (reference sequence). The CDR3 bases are TGTGCCAGCAGCCCAGGGACATTCCTCGAGCAGTACTTC. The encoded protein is CASSPGTFLEQYF.

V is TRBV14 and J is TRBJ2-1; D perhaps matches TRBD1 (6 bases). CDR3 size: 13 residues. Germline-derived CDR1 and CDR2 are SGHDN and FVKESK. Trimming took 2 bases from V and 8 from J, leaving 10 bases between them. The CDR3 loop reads CASSQTGFHEQFF. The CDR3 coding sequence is TGTGCCAGCAGCCAAACAGGGTTTCATGAGCAGTTCTTC.

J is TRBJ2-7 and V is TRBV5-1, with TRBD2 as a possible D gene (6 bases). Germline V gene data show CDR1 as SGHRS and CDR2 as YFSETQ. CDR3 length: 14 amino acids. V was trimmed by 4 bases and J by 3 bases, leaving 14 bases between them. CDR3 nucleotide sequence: TGCGCCAGCAGCCCGGGACTGGGGCTCTACGAGCAGTACTTC. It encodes CASSPGLGLYEQYF.

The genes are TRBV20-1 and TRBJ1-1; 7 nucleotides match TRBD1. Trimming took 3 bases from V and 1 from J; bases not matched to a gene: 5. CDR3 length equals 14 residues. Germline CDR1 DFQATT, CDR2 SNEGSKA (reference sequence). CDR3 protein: CSASRQGGNTEAFF. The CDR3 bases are TGCAGTGCTAGTCGTCAGGGGGGGAACACTGAAGCTTTCTTT.

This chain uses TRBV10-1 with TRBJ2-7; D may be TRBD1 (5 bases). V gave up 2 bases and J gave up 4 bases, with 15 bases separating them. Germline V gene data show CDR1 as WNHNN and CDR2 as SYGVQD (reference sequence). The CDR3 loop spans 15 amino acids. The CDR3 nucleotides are TGCGCCAGCAGTGAGAGAAGGCAGGGTAAATACGAGCAGTACTTC. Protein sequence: CASSERRQGKYEQYF.

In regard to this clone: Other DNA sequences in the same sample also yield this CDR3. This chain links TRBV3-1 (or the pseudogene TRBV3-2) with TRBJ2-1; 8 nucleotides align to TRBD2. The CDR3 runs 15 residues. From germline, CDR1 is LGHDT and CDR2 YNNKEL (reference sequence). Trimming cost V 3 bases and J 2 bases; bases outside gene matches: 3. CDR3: CASSQRAGAYNEQFF. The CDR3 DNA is TGTGCCAGCAGCCAGAGAGCGGGAGCCTACAATGAGCAGTTCTTC.